The rows below give T cell receptor beta chains drawn from one sample of a study of vaccination effects on CD4 cells after COVID-19. These receptors' targets are unknown. The data were produced by immunoSEQ multiplex PCR, yet TCRdb's version contains in-frame clones alone and is incomplete. The data show under 70,000 clones, around two thirds seen once. Sequenced material: CD4+ T cells from PBMCs cultured without peptide, taken after COVID-19 vaccination. These receptors originate from a human donor who received a COVID-19 vaccine. The CDR3 runs from the conserved cysteine through the conserved F or W. The order of the fields is CDR3 length, D gene, V gene, J gene, clone size, CDR3 DNA, CDR3 protein. The D gene is left open where the match is weak. The size field is filled for only some rows; it gives once, few, many or a size class.

12	-	TRBV28	TRBJ1-2	few	TGTGCCAGCAGTTTGATAAATTATGGCTACACCTTC	CASSLINYGYTF
16	-	TRBV24-1	TRBJ2-6	-	TGTGCCACCAGTAAGGGTTGGAGCTCTGGGGCCAACGTCCTGACTTTC	CATSKGWSSGANVLTF
15	TRBD2	TRBV10-2	TRBJ2-1	few	TGCGCCAGCAGGGATGGCGGGGGCTCCTACAATGAGCAGTTCTTC	CASRDGGGSYNEQFF
13	-	TRBV18	TRBJ1-5	-	TGTGCCAGCTCACCATCCAGCAATCAGCCCCAGCATTTT	CASSPSSNQPQHF
17	-	TRBV7-8	TRBJ1-6	-	TGTGCCAGCAGCTTAAAAGGGGTAGCAGGGATTAGTTCACCCCTCCACTTT	CASSLKGVAGISSPLHF
13	-	TRBV5-4	TRBJ2-6	-	TGTGCCAGCAGCTATGGTGGGGCCAACGTCCTGACTTTC	CASSYGGANVLTF
12	-	TRBV5-5	TRBJ1-1	few	TGTGCCAGCAGCTTGAGGGACACTGAAGCTTTCTTT	CASSLRDTEAFF
13	-	TRBV18	TRBJ2-5	-	TGTGCCAGCTCAGGACGGACCAAAGAGACCCAGTACTTC	CASSGRTKETQYF
14	-	TRBV7-2	TRBJ2-1	-	TGTGCCAGCAGCTTGGGCTTCCGACTCAATGAGCAGTTCTTC	CASSLGFRLNEQFF
15	-	TRBV21-1	TRBJ1-1	-	TGTGCCAGCAGCAAAGGCGGGGACAGAGCCACTGAAGCTTTCTTT	CASSKGGDRATEAFF
15	-	TRBV5-6	TRBJ1-2	few	TGTGCCAGCAGCTTTTATGGCCTTGCCGGGGGTGGCTACACCTTC	CASSFYGLAGGGYTF
14	-	TRBV7-2	TRBJ1-1	-	TGTGCCAGCAGCTCTTACAACTTGAACACTGAAGCTTTCTTT	CASSSYNLNTEAFF
15	TRBD1	TRBV30	TRBJ2-5	few	TGTGCCTGGAGTGGGGGACAGGGGGGTCGGGAGACCCAGTACTTC	CAWSGGQGGRETQYF
14	TRBD1	TRBV18	TRBJ2-3	-	TGTGCCAGCTCACGGGACAGCCGCACAGATACGCAGTATTTT	CASSRDSRTDTQYF
12	TRBD1	TRBV29-1	TRBJ1-2	few	TGCAGCGTGGACAGGGGTGACTATGGCTACACCTTC	CSVDRGDYGYTF
12	-	TRBV5-6	TRBJ1-2	-	TGTGCCAGCAACTCCGAGAACTATGGCTACACCTTC	CASNSENYGYTF
16	TRBD2	TRBV5-1	TRBJ2-3	-	TGCGCCAGCAGCTTGGGCGCTAGCGGGGGAATCGGTACGCAGTATTTT	CASSLGASGGIGTQYF
15	-	TRBV7-8	TRBJ2-1	-	TGTGCCAGCAGCCCCAATGCGGGGTTAAGCAATGAGCAGTTCTTC	CASSPNAGLSNEQFF
14	-	TRBV6-5	TRBJ1-1	-	TGTGCCAGCCGCTGGTTAAGGGGAGGCACTGAAGCTTTCTTT	CASRWLRGGTEAFF
11	-	TRBV5-4	TRBJ1-2	few	TGTGCCAGCAGCAGAGGACGGCGTTGCACCTTC	CASSRGRRCTF
14	-	TRBV2	TRBJ1-5	-	TGTGCCAGCAGTGCTGAGAAGGGTAGGCAGCCCCAGCATTTT	CASSAEKGRQPQHF
16	-	TRBV3-1/TRBV3-2	TRBJ2-2	few	TGTGCCAGCAGCCAAGCGTTTCTAGGAGGGACCGGGGAGCTGTTTTTT	CASSQAFLGGTGELFF
15	-	TRBV11-2	TRBJ2-2	few	TGTGCCAGCAGCTTAAGCCCTGGCTACACCGGGGAGCTGTTTTTT	CASSLSPGYTGELFF
16	-	TRBV4-1	TRBJ2-6	-	TGCGCCAGCAAAATGAAAATGGCGGAGGGGGCCAACGTCCTGACTTTC	CASKMKMAEGANVLTF
15	TRBD2	TRBV4-1	TRBJ2-1	once	TGCGCCAGCAGCCATCCCGGACTAGCGGGGGACCAGCAGTTCTTC	CASSHPGLAGDQQFF
13	TRBD1	TRBV30	TRBJ1-6	-	TGTGCCTGGGGGACAGGGTCTTATTCACCCCTCCACTTT	CAWGTGSYSPLHF
15	TRBD2	TRBV2	TRBJ2-5	once	TGTGCCAGCAGTGGACTAGCGGGGACGCAAGAGACCCAGTACTTC	CASSGLAGTQETQYF
13	TRBD1	TRBV6-2/TRBV6-3	TRBJ2-2	-	TGTGCCAGCAGTAAGGGGGCCCTCGGGGAGCTGTTTTTT	CASSKGALGELFF
13	-	TRBV12-3/TRBV12-4	TRBJ1-3	-	TGTGCCAGCAGTAAGACAGCTCTAGGCACCATATATTTT	CASSKTALGTIYF
15	-	TRBV5-1	TRBJ1-1	-	TGCGCCAGCAGCTTCGAGACAGTCATGAACACTGAAGCTTTCTTT	CASSFETVMNTEAFF
15	-	TRBV2	TRBJ1-6	-	TGTGCCAGCAGTGGACAGAAGTTAAATAATTCACCCCTCCACTTT	CASSGQKLNNSPLHF
16	TRBD2	TRBV7-8	TRBJ2-1	-	TGTGCCAGCAGCCTCCTACTAGCGGGGGGCGCCCGAGGACAGTTCTTC	CASSLLLAGGARGQFF
16	-	TRBV27	TRBJ1-2	-	TGTGCCAGCAGCCCTGGGACTACCCTTTTCGACTATGGCTACACCTTC	CASSPGTTLFDYGYTF
15	TRBD1	TRBV6-4	TRBJ2-6	-	TGTGCCAGTCGAGACAGGGCCTCTGGGGCCAACGTCCTGACTTTC	CASRDRASGANVLTF
15	-	TRBV2	TRBJ1-5	-	TGTGCCAGCAGTGCTGGACTGGGGGGCAATCAGCCCCAGCATTTT	CASSAGLGGNQPQHF
13	-	TRBV28	TRBJ2-5	-	TGTGCCAGCAGTTTGCCCGGGTTTGAGACCCAGTACTTC	CASSLPGFETQYF
16	TRBD1	TRBV6-5	TRBJ2-3	-	TGTGCCAGCAGTTCCGGACAGGGGCATCAGGCAGATACGCAGTATTTT	CASSSGQGHQADTQYF
16	-	TRBV27	TRBJ1-6	-	TGTGCCAGCAGTTCCTCGTGGGGCGCAGGGAATTCACCCCTCCACTTT	CASSSSWGAGNSPLHF
14	-	TRBV29-1	TRBJ1-4	-	TGCAGCGTTGTCGAGGTTTCAACTAATGAAAAACTGTTTTTT	CSVVEVSTNEKLFF
13	-	TRBV9	TRBJ2-5	-	TGTGCCAGCAGCGTACGGTCTGGGGAGACCCAGTACTTC	CASSVRSGETQYF